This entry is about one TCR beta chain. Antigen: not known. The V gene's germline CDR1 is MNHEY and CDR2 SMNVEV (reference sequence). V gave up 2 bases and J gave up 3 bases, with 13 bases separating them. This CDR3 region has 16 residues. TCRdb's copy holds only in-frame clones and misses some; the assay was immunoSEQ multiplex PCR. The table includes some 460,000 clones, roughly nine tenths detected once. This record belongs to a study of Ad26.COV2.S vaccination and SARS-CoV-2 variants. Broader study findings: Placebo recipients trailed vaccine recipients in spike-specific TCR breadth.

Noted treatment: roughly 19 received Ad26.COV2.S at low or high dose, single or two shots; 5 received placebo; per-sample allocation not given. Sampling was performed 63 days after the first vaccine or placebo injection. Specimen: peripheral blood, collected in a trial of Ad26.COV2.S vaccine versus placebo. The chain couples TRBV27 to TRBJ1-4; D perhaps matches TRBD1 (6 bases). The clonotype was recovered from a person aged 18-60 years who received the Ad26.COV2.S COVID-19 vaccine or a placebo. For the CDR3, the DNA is TGTGCCAGCAGTTTAACAGGGTTGAGAGCTAATGAAAAACTGTTTTTT. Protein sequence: CASSLTGLRANEKLFF.